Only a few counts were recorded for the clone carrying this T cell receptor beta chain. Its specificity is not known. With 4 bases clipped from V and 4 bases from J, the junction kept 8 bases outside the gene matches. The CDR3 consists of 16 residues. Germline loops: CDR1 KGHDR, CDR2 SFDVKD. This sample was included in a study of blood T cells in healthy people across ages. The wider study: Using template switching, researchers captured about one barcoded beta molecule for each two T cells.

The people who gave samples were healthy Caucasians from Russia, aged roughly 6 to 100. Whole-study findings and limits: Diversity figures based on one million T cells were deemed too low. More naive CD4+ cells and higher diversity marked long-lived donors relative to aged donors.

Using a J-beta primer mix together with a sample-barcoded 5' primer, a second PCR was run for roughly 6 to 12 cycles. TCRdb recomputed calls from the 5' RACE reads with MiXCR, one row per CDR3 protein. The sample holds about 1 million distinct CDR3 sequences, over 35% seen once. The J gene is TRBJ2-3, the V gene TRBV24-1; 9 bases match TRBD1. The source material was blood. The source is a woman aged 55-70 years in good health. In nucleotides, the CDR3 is TGTGCCACCAGTGACCCTGGACAGGGGCCCCCAGATACGCAGTATTTT. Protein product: CATSDPGQGPPDTQYF.